The 27 T cell receptor beta chains presented below share a single source sample, sequenced in a study of immune evolution from preneoplasia to lung adenocarcinoma. Profiled with immunoSEQ multiplex PCR; TCRdb holds only in-frame clones, not every one. The table lists roughly 4,400 clones, approximately 69% of them singletons, with 7.6% in the top ten. The sequencing sample was made of FFPE adjacent normal lung tissue. These receptors were obtained from a person aged 60-79 years with lung adenocarcinoma.

The chain is built from TRBV5-1 and TRBJ2-7; the match to TRBD1 covers 11 bases. With 4 bases clipped from V and 3 bases from J, the junction kept 3 bases outside the gene matches. Germline CDR1 and CDR2: SGHRS and YFSETQ. The CDR3 length is 14 residues. In nucleotides, the CDR3 is TGCGCCAGCAGCGGGACAGGGGGAGGCTACGAGCAGTACTTC. It is translated as CASSGTGGGYEQYF.

This clone came up a few times. DNA of the CDR3: TGTGCCAGCAGGGGACAGGGCAATCAGCCCCAGCATTTT. Translation: CASRGQGNQPQHF. The gene calls are TRBV2 and TRBJ1-5, with TRBD1 identical over 8 bases. The CDR3 length is 13 residues. The germline CDR1 and CDR2 sequences are SNHLY and FYNNEI. V was pared by 6 bases and J by 2 bases, with 0 bases of the junction left unmatched.

The V call is TRBV19, the J call TRBJ1-5, with 7 bases fitting TRBD1. Looked up from germline, CDR1 is LNHDA and CDR2 is SQIVND (reference sequence). This CDR3 region has 14 residues. The V gene end was trimmed by 5 bases and the J gene end by 8 bases; junction bases not matched to a gene: 9. The CDR3 region has the DNA TGTGCCAGTAGTGCTCGACAGGGTGAAGAGCCCCAGCATTTT. Translating it yields CASSARQGEEPQHF.

The chain uses TRBV19 and TRBJ1-5, with D perhaps matching TRBD1 (5 bases). Germline CDR1 is LNHDA and CDR2 is SQIVND (reference sequence). Trimming left V 3 bases short and J 4 bases short, with 13 bases between. This CDR3 spans 15 amino acids. The CDR3 sequence is CASSITGGGNQPQHF. Written as DNA, the CDR3 is TGTGCCAGTAGTATTACGGGCGGGGGAAATCAGCCCCAGCATTTT.

The rearrangement uses TRBV6-1 and TRBJ2-7; possible D gene TRBD2, 6 bases. The CDR3 sequence is 14 residues long. The V and J ends lost 2 bases and 6 bases respectively, with 14 bases between them. The V gene's germline CDR1 is MNHNS and CDR2 SASEGT. The DNA of the CDR3 is TGTGCCAGCAGTGAAAGAGGAGGGTCCGGCGAGCAGTACTTC. Translated, it gives CASSERGGSGEQYF.

In its sample, this clone ranks as large. The junction departs from germline at one end; a sequencing error may be responsible. The chain carries TRBV7-7 and TRBJ2-5; D perhaps matches TRBD1 (6 bases). The CDR3 length is 13 residues. Germline values: CDR1 SSHAT, CDR2 FNYEAQ (reference sequence). The CDR3 region has the DNA TGTGCTAGCAGACCACAGGGAAGGGAGACCCAGTACTTC. Translation: CASRPQGRETQYF.

The V gene is TRBV5-4, the J gene TRBJ2-5; 10 nucleotides match TRBD2. The CDR3 has 15 amino acids. Germline loops: CDR1 SGHNT, CDR2 YYREEE (reference sequence). The V and J ends lost 4 bases and 2 bases, in that order; junction bases with no gene match: 5. The CDR3 nucleotides read TGTGCCAGCAGCATACGGACTAGCGGTCAAGAGACCCAGTACTTC. Translating it yields CASSIRTSGQETQYF.

This chain links TRBV4-2 with TRBJ2-5; D possibly corresponds to TRBD2 (5 bases). The CDR3 has 18 residues. V was clipped by 0 bases and J by 2 bases, with 19 bases between them. The germline gives CDR1 LGHNA, CDR2 YNFKEQ. The CDR3 spells CASSQEMRSIGVQETQYF. The CDR3 coding sequence is TGTGCCAGCAGCCAAGAAATGCGGTCCATCGGGGTTCAAGAGACCCAGTACTTC.

This clone was seen more than once but under ten times. The junction and the germline gene differ at one end; a read error may be behind it. The chain recombines TRBV6-6 with TRBJ2-7; D is undetermined. Germline V gene sequence: CDR1 MNHNY, CDR2 SVGAGI (reference sequence). CDR3 length equals 11 residues. The CDR3 sequence is CASSYSSEQYF. In DNA, the CDR3 is TGTGCCAGCAGTTACTCCTCCGAGCAGTACTTC.

V is TRBV9 and J is TRBJ2-3; D may be TRBD1 (6 bases). Trimming shortened V by 4 bases and J by 2 bases, and 14 bases separated the two germline ends. Germline lookup yields CDR1 SGDLS and CDR2 YYNGEE. The CDR3 is made up of 15 amino acids. The CDR3 DNA follows: TGTGCCAGCAGCCCTGGGGGCGGAGACACAGATACGCAGTATTTT. Translating it yields CASSPGGGDTDTQYF.

This clone was counted between two and nine times. Relative to the germline gene, one junction end is altered; a read error may explain this. The V gene is TRBV11-3, the J gene TRBJ1-2; the D gene is possibly TRBD1 (5 bases). From germline, CDR1 is SGHNT and CDR2 YENEEA. The CDR3 is 13 amino acids. This CDR3 reads CASSLDQASGVLF. The DNA of the CDR3 is TGTGCCAGCAGCTTAGATCAAGCGTCGGGGGTCCTCTTC.

The chain has TRBV28 and TRBJ2-7; D possibly matches TRBD1 or TRBD2 (6 bases each). Germline-derived CDR1 and CDR2 are MDHEN and SYDVKM. Trimming removed 7 bases from V and 0 bases from J, with 22 bases in between. The CDR3 covers 17 residues. In DNA, the CDR3 is TGTGCCAGCACCGGGGGCACCGGGACACGCACCTCCTACGAGCAGTACTTC. It yields the protein CASTGGTGTRTSYEQYF.

The rearrangement links TRBV30 to TRBJ2-1; a weak D match, TRBD1 (5 bases). The CDR3 covers 14 residues. Trimming took off 3 bases at V and 6 bases at J, with 15 bases between the two ends. CDR1 and CDR2 (germline): GTSNPN, SVGIG (reference sequence). The DNA of the CDR3 is TGTGCCTGGAGCTTCGACTCCCAGGGCAATGAGCAGTTCTTC. This encodes CAWSFDSQGNEQFF.

This chain joins TRBV11-3 and TRBJ1-1; D is unclear. V was pared by 4 bases and J by 0 bases, with 6 bases between. Germline V gene sequence: CDR1 SGHNT, CDR2 YENEEA. This CDR3 spans 13 amino acids. The CDR3 DNA follows: TGTGCCAGCAGCTATTCCGTGAACACTGAAGCTTTCTTT. Translated, it gives CASSYSVNTEAFF.

V and J are TRBV29-1 and TRBJ1-1, with D possibly being TRBD1 (6 bases). Germline lookup yields CDR1 SQVTM and CDR2 ANQGSEA. V lost 8 bases to trimming and J lost 5 bases, with 18 bases between them. CDR3 length: 13 amino acids. The CDR3: CSTSGGAGTEAFF. CDR3 sequence (DNA): TGCAGCACCTCGGGGGGCGCGGGAACTGAAGCTTTCTTT. Full variable domain (missing parts from reference TRBV29-1 and TRBJ1-1): SAVISQKPSRDICQRGTSLTIQCQVDSQVTMMFWYRQQPGQSLTLIATANQGSEATYESGFVIDKFPISRPNLTFSTLTVSNMSPEDSSIYLCSTSGGAGTEAFFGQGTRLTVV.

V usage is TRBV5-1 and J usage is TRBJ2-1; the D gene is possibly TRBD2 (6 bases). Germline CDR1 is SGHRS and CDR2 is YFSETQ. The length of the CDR3 is 16 residues. V lost 3 bases, J lost 2 bases, and 15 bases lay in between. The CDR3 is CASSSGGGRTYNEQFF. The CDR3 DNA sequence: TGCGCCAGCAGCTCCGGCGGAGGGAGAACCTACAATGAGCAGTTCTTC.

The CDR3 DNA reads TGTGCCAGCAGTCTCGGACCCAATCCATCCTACGAGCAGTACTTC. It specifies CASSLGPNPSYEQYF. This chain joins TRBV27 and TRBJ2-7, with unresolved D. CDR3 size: 15 residues. Looked up from germline, CDR1 is MNHEY and CDR2 is SMNVEV (reference sequence). V gave up 5 bases and J gave up 1 base, with 15 bases separating them.

V gene TRBV5-1 combines with J gene TRBJ1-4; TRBD1 matches 9 bases. This CDR3 has 15 residues. The J segment lost 8 bases and the V segment lost 4 bases, leaving 9 bases of the junction unmatched. Germline values: CDR1 SGHRS, CDR2 YFSETQ. CDR3 amino acids: CASSGGTGPGEKLFF. The CDR3 DNA sequence: TGCGCCAGCAGCGGGGGGACAGGGCCAGGGGAAAAACTGTTTTTT.

This chain joins TRBV15 and TRBJ2-7; 8 bases line up with TRBD1. Germline CDR1 reads LNHNV; CDR2 reads YYDKDF (reference sequence). The CDR3 contains 13 residues. The junction had 2 bases not matched to a gene; V was cut back by 2 bases and J by 5 bases. The CDR3 loop reads CATSRSDRDEQYF. CDR3 DNA: TGTGCCACCAGCAGATCGGACAGGGACGAGCAGTACTTC.

The chain couples TRBV7-2 to TRBJ2-7, with 9 bases fitting TRBD2. V was clipped by 1 base and J by 3 bases; unmatched bases: 10. The germline CDR1 and CDR2 sequences are SGHTA and FQGNSA. This CDR3 spans 17 amino acids. This CDR3 reads CASSLGGGTSRYYEQYF. DNA of the CDR3: TGTGCCAGCAGCTTAGGTGGTGGGACTAGCCGGTACTACGAGCAGTACTTC.

This sequence joins TRBV28 and TRBJ1-5; 8 nucleotides align to TRBD1. Germline V gene lookup returns CDR1 MDHEN and CDR2 SYDVKM. The V segment lost 4 bases and the J segment 3 bases; nucleotides outside the gene matches: 2. CDR3 length: 14 amino acids. The CDR3 spells CASSWDRNNQPQHF. Here the CDR3 DNA reads TGTGCCAGCAGTTGGGACAGGAACAATCAGCCCCAGCATTTT.

This clone was observed a single time. The genes are TRBV28 and TRBJ1-1; D is possibly TRBD1 (5 bases). Germline CDR1 MDHEN, CDR2 SYDVKM. This CDR3 is 13 amino acids long. V lost 6 bases to trimming and J lost 7 bases, with 15 bases between them. CDR3 sequence reads: CASSDLRVVEAFF. In DNA form, the CDR3 reads TGTGCCAGCAGCGATCTCAGGGTTGTTGAAGCTTTCTTT.

The rearrangement uses TRBV27 and TRBJ2-7; weak D call: TRBD2 (5 bases). V was shortened by 2 bases and J by 2 bases, with 10 bases between the two germline ends. CDR3 length: 14 amino acids. Germline CDR1 is MNHEY and CDR2 is SMNVEV (reference sequence). Here the CDR3 reads CASSLSLATYEQYF. The CDR3 nucleotides read TGTGCCAGCAGTTTAAGCCTAGCTACCTACGAGCAGTACTTC.

This clone was detected a few times. The rearrangement joins TRBV1 to TRBJ2-3; the table calls TRBD2, which could not be checked here. TRBV1 is flagged as a pseudogene. The CDR3 is 20 residues long. CDR3 loop: CTSSQSPRPAVTASTDTQYF. In DNA form, the CDR3 reads TGCACCAGCAGCCAATCCCCGAGGCCCGCCGTCACTGCTAGCACAGATACGCAGTATTTT.

This chain joins TRBV4-2 and TRBJ2-5; 8 nucleotides line up with TRBD2. In germline, CDR1 is LGHNA, CDR2 YNFKEQ. J gave up 4 bases and V 2 bases, and 15 bases lay outside the gene matches. The CDR3 length is 18 residues. The CDR3 DNA follows: TGTGCCAGCAGCCAATCCATCCGGGGGCTAGCGGGTGGAGAGACCCAGTACTTC. Translated, it gives CASSQSIRGLAGGETQYF.

The CDR3 here is CAWSVSTEAFF. The CDR3, as DNA: TGTGCCTGGAGTGTATCCACTGAAGCTTTCTTT. V is TRBV30 and J is TRBJ1-1; D call uncertain. The CDR3 contains 11 residues. The V end lost 0 bases, the J end lost 4 bases, and 3 bases lay between the germline ends. The V gene's germline CDR1 is GTSNPN and CDR2 SVGIG (reference sequence).

This clone turned up a few times. The V gene is TRBV5-4, the J gene TRBJ2-7, with D tentatively TRBD2 (5 bases). The CDR3 contains 15 residues. V was trimmed by 5 bases and J by 2 bases, leaving 17 bases between them. From germline, CDR1 is SGHNT and CDR2 YYREEE (reference sequence). CDR3 loop: CASSLYADSTYEQYF. The CDR3 nucleotides read TGTGCCAGCAGTCTATACGCGGACTCGACCTACGAGCAGTACTTC.